This T cell receptor (beta chain) was observed in a study of T-cell memory formation after mild COVID-19. Using its own MiXCR run on the 5' RACE reads, TCRdb lists one record per CDR3 protein. The data show 540,000 or so distinct CDR3 sequences, 20% seen once. CDR1 is KGHDR, CDR2 SFDVKD, per germline. The CDR3 spans 15 residues. V was shortened by 3 bases and J by 0 bases, with 10 bases between the two germline ends. This clonotype originated in an adult woman who had mild COVID-19 (a few samples of this study predate the infection). Cell type and time point are not known. Sequenced input: PBMCs or a T cell subset sorted from them (not recorded which). The genes are TRBV24-1 and TRBJ1-1; TRBD1 might be the D (5 bases). CDR3 nucleotides: TGTGCCACCAGTGATATAGGGGCCGTGAACACTGAAGCTTTCTTT. Translated: CATSDIGAVNTEAFF.